This T cell receptor (beta chain) was sequenced during a study of OX40 agonist ivuxolimab in advanced cancers. On this clone: Antigen specificity is unknown.

Study-wide points: Among some nonresponders, normalized T-cell clonal expansion was also low.

The repertoire was sequenced with immunoSEQ multiplex PCR; TCRdb's copy has only in-frame clones and lacks some. Of 57,000 or so clones listed, just over 85% were seen once; the top ten hold about 0.88%. The V end was cut by 5 bases, the J end by 2 bases, with 13 bases between. CDR1 and CDR2 from the germline V gene are SEHNR and FQNEAQ (reference sequence). This CDR3 spans 14 amino acids. The sequence came from an adult with an advanced solid tumor such as melanoma, head and neck, liver or kidney cancer. The sequenced sample was CD4+ or CD8+ T cells sorted from blood, obtained in a trial of the OX40 agonist ivuxolimab. This chain uses TRBV7-9 with TRBJ2-7; D may match TRBD1 or TRBD2 (5 bases each). The CDR3 DNA is TGTGCCAGCAGCCCACACGTGGGGGCCTACGAGCAGTACTTC. Its protein is CASSPHVGAYEQYF.